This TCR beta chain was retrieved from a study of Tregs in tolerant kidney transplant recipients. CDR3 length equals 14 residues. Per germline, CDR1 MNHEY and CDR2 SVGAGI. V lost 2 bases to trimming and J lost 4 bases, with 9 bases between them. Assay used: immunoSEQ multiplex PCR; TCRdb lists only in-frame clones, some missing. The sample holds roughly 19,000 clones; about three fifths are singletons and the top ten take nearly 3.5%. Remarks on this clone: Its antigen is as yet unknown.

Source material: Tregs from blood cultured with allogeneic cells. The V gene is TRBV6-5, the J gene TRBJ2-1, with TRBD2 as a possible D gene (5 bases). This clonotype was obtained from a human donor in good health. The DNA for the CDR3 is TGTGCCAGCAGTTACCGGGAAGAATACAATGAGCAGTTCTTC. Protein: CASSYREEYNEQFF.